These 5 T cell receptor beta chains originate from one sample sequenced in a study of blood T cell repertoires in COVID-19. Here immunoSEQ multiplex PCR was the method, and the copy in TCRdb shows in-frame clones only, minus some. The table includes over 250,000 clones, around 86% detected once. Material for sequencing was peripheral blood. The receptors stem from a woman in her forties who had recovered from COVID-19.

This chain joins TRBV6-6 and TRBJ2-2; TRBD2 might be the D (6 bases). The germline CDR1 and CDR2 sequences are MNHNY and SVGAGI (reference sequence). This CDR3 is 13 amino acids long. The V end lost 11 bases, the J end lost 4 bases, and 14 bases lay between the germline ends. The CDR3 coding sequence is TGTGCCTGGGGGGACGTGGGCACCGGGGAGCTGTTTTTT. This translates into CAWGDVGTGELFF.

The CDR3 DNA follows: TGTGCCAGCAGCGCCGGGACAGCGAACACCGGGGAGCTGTTTTTT. The encoded protein is CASSAGTANTGELFF. The chain links TRBV9 to TRBJ2-2; TRBD1 matches at 7 bases. Germline CDR1 reads SGDLS; CDR2 reads YYNGEE. This CDR3 comprises 15 residues. V lost 3 bases and J lost 0; bases outside the gene matches: 2.

CDR3 nucleotide sequence: TGCGCCAGCAGCCACGGGGTTCCAAAGTACCAAGAGACCCAGTACTTC. Its translation: CASSHGVPKYQETQYF. This rearrangement joins TRBV4-1 to TRBJ2-5; the D gene is possibly TRBD2 (5 bases). Germline CDR1 reads MGHRA; CDR2 reads YSYEKL. Trimming stripped 3 bases from V and 0 bases from J, with 14 bases between. CDR3 length equals 16 residues.

The V call is TRBV6-2 or TRBV6-3, the J call TRBJ1-2; D is undetermined. Germline loops: CDR1 MNHEY, CDR2 SVGEGT. The ends were cut back, 0 bases at V and 9 bases at J, with 14 bases in the middle. The CDR3 consists of 14 residues. CDR3 sequence: CASSYSVPVFRYTF. In DNA form, the CDR3 reads TGTGCCAGCAGTTACTCGGTCCCGGTCTTTCGCTACACCTTC.

The rearrangement uses TRBV5-1 and TRBJ2-3; D gene uncertain. From germline, CDR1 is SGHRS and CDR2 YFSETQ. V was shortened by 4 bases and J by 2 bases, with 8 bases between the two germline ends. This CDR3 is 13 amino acids long. The CDR3 region has the DNA TGCGCCAGCAGCCGCCTATTCACAGATACGCAGTATTTT. Its protein is CASSRLFTDTQYF.